This T cell receptor beta chain was documented in a study of vaccination effects on CD4 cells after COVID-19. On the study more broadly: Antigen-specific CD4+ T cells were expanded (with viral peptide pools) by the ViraFEST assay ahead of sequencing. Findings and limits, study-wide: Clones that were induced by infection or by vaccine showed marked contraction late after vaccination.

Culture proceeded for approximately 9 days, and CD4+ T cells were then isolated. A half-volume exchange with IL-2 medium occurred on days 3 and 7. TCRdb's copy holds only in-frame clones and misses some; the assay was immunoSEQ multiplex PCR. The data contain 50,000 to 75,000 clones, more than 60% of them singletons. In the case of this clone: What it binds is not known.

The sequence came from a human donor who received a COVID-19 vaccine. Source: CD4+ T cells from PBMCs cultured without peptide, taken before COVID-19 vaccination.

CDR3 in amino acids: CASRRRTGNSPLHF. The CDR3 DNA reads TGTGCCAGCAGACGACGGACAGGGAATTCACCCCTCCACTTT. The rearrangement uses TRBV3-1 (or the pseudogene TRBV3-2) and TRBJ1-6, with TRBD1 matching 8 bases. V was clipped by 6 bases and J by 7 bases; unmatched bases: 5. The CDR3 loop spans 14 amino acids. Per the germline V gene, CDR1 is LGHDT and CDR2 is YNNKEL (reference sequence).